These 27 T cell receptor beta chains share one sample of origin, sequenced in a study of identifying expanded T cells in peripheral blood. Some clones are missing from TCRdb's copy, which holds only in-frame ones; the method was immunoSEQ multiplex PCR. Of roughly 120,000 clones detected, 88% appear once; the ten largest clones hold 8.4%. Sequencing was done on a sample of blood. The receptors stem from a person aged 18 to 75 in good health.

This chain uses TRBV19 with TRBJ1-4; TRBD1 aligns across 10 bases. This CDR3 contains 14 residues. With V trimmed by 9 bases and J by 7 bases, 8 bases remained unmatched. Germline lookup yields CDR1 LNHDA and CDR2 SQIVND (reference sequence). CDR3 protein: CASTGTGEIEKLFF. DNA of the CDR3: TGTGCCAGCACCGGGACAGGGGAAATTGAAAAACTGTTTTTT.

The chain recombines TRBV15 with TRBJ2-1, with TRBD2 as a possible D gene (5 bases). Germline V gene lookup returns CDR1 LNHNV and CDR2 YYDKDF (reference sequence). This CDR3 has 14 residues. Trimming cost V 0 bases and J 16 bases, with 19 bases left between them. CDR3 region: CATSRDPLADQRFF. The CDR3, as DNA: TGTGCCACCAGCAGAGATCCCCTAGCAGATCAACGCTTCTTC.

CDR3 amino acids: CASSLGQNQETQYF. CDR3 nucleotides: TGCGCCAGCAGCTTGGGACAAAACCAAGAGACCCAGTACTTC. The chain recombines TRBV5-1 with TRBJ2-5; D not certain. The CDR3 consists of 14 residues. V lost 0 bases, J lost 0 bases, and 6 bases lay in between. Germline V lookup: CDR1 SGHRS, CDR2 YFSETQ.

This chain joins TRBV28 and TRBJ1-5, with 10 nucleotides matching TRBD1. V lost 2 bases, J lost 7 bases, and 5 bases stayed unmatched. This CDR3 has 15 amino acids. Looked up from germline, CDR1 is MDHEN and CDR2 is SYDVKM. The CDR3 loop reads CASSLRDRGGQPQHF. DNA for the CDR3: TGTGCCAGCAGTTTACGGGACAGGGGAGGCCAGCCCCAGCATTTT.

The V gene is TRBV28, the J gene TRBJ2-1, with TRBD2 matching over 11 bases. CDR3 length: 17 amino acids. Germline V CDR1 and CDR2: MDHEN, SYDVKM. After removal of 2 bases from V and 5 bases from J, the junction contained 8 bases not matched to a gene. The CDR3 DNA reads as TGTGCCAGCAGTTTAATCACCCGACTAGCGGGGAACAATGAGCAGTTCTTC. The encoded protein is CASSLITRLAGNNEQFF.

V is TRBV5-6 and J is TRBJ1-3, with 7 bases identical to TRBD1. There are 18 residues in the CDR3. V gave up 0 bases and J gave up 0 bases; unmatched junction bases: 9. CDR1 and CDR2 (germline): SGHDT, YYEEEE. For the CDR3, the DNA is TGTGCCAGCAGCTTGGCACCTTACAGGGGCCGCTCTGGAAACACCATATATTTT. This gives the protein CASSLAPYRGRSGNTIYF. Using reference TRBV5-6 and TRBJ1-3 for the parts outside the CDR3, the full variable domain is DAGVTQSPTHLIKTRGQQVTLRCSPKSGHDTVSWYQQALGQGPQFIFQYYEEEERQRGNFPDRFSGHQFPNYSSELNVNALLLGDSALYLCASSLAPYRGRSGNTIYFGEGSWLTVV.

The J gene is TRBJ1-1, the V gene TRBV19; 8 positions agree with TRBD1. V shed 8 bases and J 1 base; nucleotides not matched to a gene: 6. Germline V gene sequence: CDR1 LNHDA, CDR2 SQIVND (reference sequence). This CDR3 comprises 14 residues. The CDR3 DNA is TGTGCCAGTGGACCAGGGGGCTCGAACACTGAAGCTTTCTTT. Its translation is CASGPGGSNTEAFF.

CDR3 sequence: CATSRSVDRGSEKLFF. The CDR3, as DNA: TGTGCCACCAGCAGATCGGTGGACAGGGGGAGTGAAAAACTGTTTTTT. The V gene is TRBV15, the J gene TRBJ1-4; 10 bases map to TRBD1. V shed 2 bases, J shed 7 bases, and the junction held 7 bases outside the gene matches. Germline lookup yields CDR1 LNHNV and CDR2 YYDKDF (reference sequence). The CDR3 contains 16 residues.

The table lists this clone with a count of one. V gene TRBV6-5 combines with J gene TRBJ1-1; D unresolved. The germline gives CDR1 MNHEY, CDR2 SVGAGI. The CDR3 sequence is 14 residues long. Trimming shortened V by 7 bases and J by 1 base, and 13 bases separated the two germline ends. CDR3 sequence: CASMVGLQNTEAFF. CDR3 DNA: TGTGCCAGCATGGTTGGGTTGCAGAACACTGAAGCTTTCTTT.

This rearrangement joins TRBV18 to TRBJ1-3; possible D gene TRBD1, 6 bases. The germline gives CDR1 KGHSH, CDR2 LQKENI. Trimming removed 8 bases at V and 0 bases at J, with 17 bases between. The CDR3 is made up of 16 amino acids. CDR3 DNA sequence: TGTGCCAGCCCGACGCCGGGGGGGCCCTCTGGAAACACCATATATTTT. It codes for CASPTPGGPSGNTIYF.

This clone appeared a few times. The chain is built from TRBV28 and TRBJ1-2; no clear D gene. There are 10 residues in the CDR3. The ends were cut back, 3 bases at V and 6 bases at J, with 2 bases in the middle. The germline V gene has CDR1 MDHEN and CDR2 SYDVKM. The CDR3 coding sequence is TGTGCCAGCAGTTTGGATGGCTACACCTTC. Translation: CASSLDGYTF.

J is TRBJ2-7 and V is TRBV9; tentative D call: TRBD1 (5 bases). CDR1 is SGDLS and CDR2 is YYNGEE in the germline V gene. The V and J ends lost 0 bases and 1 base respectively, with 11 bases between them. The CDR3 length is 15 residues. CDR3 loop: CASSVEPAGSYEQYF. In DNA form, the CDR3 reads TGTGCCAGCAGCGTAGAGCCGGCAGGGTCCTACGAGCAGTACTTC.

V is TRBV30 and J is TRBJ1-1, with no clear D. The CDR3 sequence is 13 residues long. CDR1 and CDR2 (germline): GTSNPN, SVGIG (reference sequence). V gave up 2 bases and J gave up 5 bases, with 12 bases separating them. The CDR3 nucleotides are TGTGCCTGGAGTAACAGTGGACTTACTGAAGCTTTCTTT. Translating gives CAWSNSGLTEAFF.

The genes are TRBV9 and TRBJ2-7, with D tentatively TRBD1 or TRBD2 (5 bases each). Deletions cut 0 bases from V and 4 bases from J, with 14 bases between. This CDR3 contains 15 residues. Germline-derived CDR1 and CDR2 are SGDLS and YYNGEE. The CDR3 here is CASSVGTGGAYEQYF. CDR3 nucleotides: TGTGCCAGCAGCGTAGGGACTGGGGGTGCGTACGAGCAGTACTTC.

The chain uses TRBV5-5 and TRBJ1-6; D is possibly TRBD1 (6 bases). V lost 4 bases and J lost 9, with 20 bases in between. This CDR3 contains 16 residues. Germline V gene data show CDR1 as SGHKS and CDR2 as YYEKEE (reference sequence). CDR3 residues: CASSGTGQSFASPLHF. CDR3 in DNA: TGTGCCAGCAGCGGAACAGGACAGTCTTTCGCTTCACCCCTCCACTTT.

The chain joins TRBV9 to TRBJ1-1; TRBD1 matches at 9 bases. Trimming took 0 bases from V and 11 from J; bases not matched to a gene: 17. The CDR3 loop spans 17 amino acids. CDR1 SGDLS and CDR2 YYNGEE come from the germline V gene. The CDR3 bases are TGTGCCAGCAGCGTAGGAAGCGGGGACAGGGCACTCTTGGGGGCTTTCTTT. Translation gives CASSVGSGDRALLGAFF.

The rearrangement links TRBV18 to TRBJ2-3, with 8 bases fitting TRBD2. The germline V gene has CDR1 KGHSH and CDR2 LQKENI. V shed 6 bases and J 8 bases; nucleotides not matched to a gene: 10. The CDR3 sequence is 14 residues long. CDR3 DNA: TGTGCCAGCTCGAACCGGCGGGAGGAGGGTACGCAGTATTTT. It translates to CASSNRREEGTQYF.

The V and J genes are TRBV12-5 and TRBJ1-2; D call uncertain. Germline V gives CDR1 LGHNT, CDR2 FRNRAP. CDR3 length: 11 residues. Trimming took 3 bases from V and 3 from J, leaving 2 bases between them. The CDR3 nucleotides read TGTGCTAGTGGTTTTGACTATGGCTACACCTTC. It specifies CASGFDYGYTF.

As regards this clone: Its ends do not fully match the called genes, so a read error is possible. The chain is built from TRBV2 and TRBJ1-3; D perhaps matches TRBD1 (6 bases). The CDR3 sequence is 14 residues long. The germline CDR1 and CDR2 sequences are SNHLY and FYNNEI. The CDR3 bases are TGTGCCAGCAGGCGCCTCGAGGGGGGAAACGCCATATATTTT. Translation: CASRRLEGGNAIYF.

The rearrangement joins TRBV19 to TRBJ2-5, with 9 positions matching TRBD1. Germline V gene lookup returns CDR1 LNHDA and CDR2 SQIVND (reference sequence). V lost 3 bases to trimming and J lost 0 bases; unmatched junction nucleotides: 5. The CDR3 consists of 16 residues. Here the CDR3 DNA reads TGTGCCAGTAGTATTGGGACAGGGATCTACCAAGAGACCCAGTACTTC. Translated: CASSIGTGIYQETQYF.

V is TRBV6-1 and J is TRBJ2-2, with D perhaps TRBD1 (5 bases). Per the germline V gene, CDR1 is MNHNS and CDR2 is SASEGT. V gave up 5 bases and J gave up 1 base, with 11 bases separating them. The CDR3 consists of 15 residues. The CDR3, as DNA: TGTGCCAGCAGTAACCCGACAGAGAACACCGGGGAGCTGTTTTTT. It encodes CASSNPTENTGELFF.

The chain recombines TRBV19 with TRBJ2-1; the match to TRBD1 covers 10 bases. The germline V gene encodes CDR1 LNHDA and CDR2 SQIVND (reference sequence). The CDR3 contains 15 residues. The ends lost 11 bases at V and 4 bases at J; junction bases unmatched: 11. The CDR3 region has the DNA TGTGCCGCTTCCGGACAGGGGGATATTTACAATGAGCAGTTCTTC. This translates into CAASGQGDIYNEQFF.

The rearrangement uses TRBV14 and TRBJ1-1; D unclear. Germline V gene lookup returns CDR1 SGHDN and CDR2 FVKESK. The germline V and J ends were trimmed by 4 bases and 10 bases, with 16 bases remaining between them. The CDR3 has 13 amino acids. Here the CDR3 reads CASSLQFTTGAFF. The CDR3 nucleotides are TGTGCCAGCAGCCTCCAGTTCACCACGGGAGCTTTCTTT.

The J gene is TRBJ1-5, the V gene TRBV4-1; no definite D call. V gave up 1 base and J gave up 4 bases, with 11 bases separating them. This CDR3 region has 15 residues. The germline V gene has CDR1 MGHRA and CDR2 YSYEKL. The CDR3 here is CASSQGPTLNQPQHF. The CDR3, as DNA: TGCGCCAGCAGCCAAGGTCCGACCCTTAATCAGCCCCAGCATTTT.

This clone has at least ten counts. V gene TRBV19 combines with J gene TRBJ1-5; 9 nucleotides align to TRBD1. J was trimmed by 7 bases and V by 6 bases; bases with no gene match: 10. The CDR3 loop spans 15 amino acids. Germline V gene sequence: CDR1 LNHDA, CDR2 SQIVND (reference sequence). The CDR3 region is CASSHRGRAGQPQHF. DNA of the CDR3: TGTGCCAGTAGCCACAGGGGGCGGGCGGGCCAGCCCCAGCATTTT.

This chain joins TRBV7-2 and TRBJ1-1, with D hard to call. This CDR3 comprises 15 residues. Trimming took 4 bases from V and 3 from J, leaving 15 bases between them. Germline V gene data show CDR1 as SGHTA and CDR2 as FQGNSA. The CDR3: CASSSRGGLDTEAFF. The CDR3 bases are TGTGCCAGCAGCTCCCGGGGAGGGTTGGACACTGAAGCTTTCTTT.

This clone was seen only a few times. The rearrangement uses TRBV10-3 and TRBJ1-2; D is possibly TRBD1 (5 bases). Germline V gene sequence: CDR1 ENHRY, CDR2 SYGVKD. The CDR3 length is 13 residues. Deletions cut 8 bases from V and 0 bases from J, with 10 bases between. The CDR3 DNA reads TGTGCCATCCAGGGCGCAGCTAACTATGGCTACACCTTC. It translates to CAIQGAANYGYTF.